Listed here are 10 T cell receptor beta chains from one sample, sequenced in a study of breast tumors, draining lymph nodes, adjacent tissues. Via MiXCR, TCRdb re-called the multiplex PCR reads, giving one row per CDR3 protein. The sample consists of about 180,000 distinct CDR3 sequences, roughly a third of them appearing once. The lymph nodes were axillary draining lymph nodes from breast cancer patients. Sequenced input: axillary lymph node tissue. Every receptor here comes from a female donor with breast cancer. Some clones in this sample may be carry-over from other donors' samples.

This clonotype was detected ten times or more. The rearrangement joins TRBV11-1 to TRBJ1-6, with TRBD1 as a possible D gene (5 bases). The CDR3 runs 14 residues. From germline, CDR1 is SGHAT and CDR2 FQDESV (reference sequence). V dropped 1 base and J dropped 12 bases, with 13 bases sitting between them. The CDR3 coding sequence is TGTGCCAGCAGCTTAGGGCCCGGGGGTCGACCCCTCCACTTT. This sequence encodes CASSLGPGGRPLHF.

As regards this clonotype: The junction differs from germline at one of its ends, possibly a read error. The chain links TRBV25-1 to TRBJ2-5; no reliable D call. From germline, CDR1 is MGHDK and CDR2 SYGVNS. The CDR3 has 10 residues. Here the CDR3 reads CASSLESQYF. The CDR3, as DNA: TGTGCCAGCAGCTTAGAGTCCCAGTACTTC.

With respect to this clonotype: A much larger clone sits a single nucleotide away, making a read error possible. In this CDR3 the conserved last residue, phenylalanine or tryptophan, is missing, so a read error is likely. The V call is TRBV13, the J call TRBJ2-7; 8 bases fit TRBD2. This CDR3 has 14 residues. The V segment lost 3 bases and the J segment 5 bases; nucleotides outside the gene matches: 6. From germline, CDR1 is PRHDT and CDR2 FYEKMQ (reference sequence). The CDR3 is CASSFLAGLNEQYS. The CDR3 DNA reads TGTGCCAGCAGCTTTTTAGCGGGACTTAACGAGCAGTACTCC.

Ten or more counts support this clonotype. The CDR3: CASSYEGREQFF. CDR3 sequence (DNA): TGTGCCAGCAGTTACGAGGGGCGGGAGCAGTTCTTC. V usage is TRBV6-5 and J usage is TRBJ2-1; TRBD1 or TRBD2 may be the D gene (5 bases each). The ends were cut back, 2 bases at V and 10 bases at J, with 9 bases in the middle. The germline CDR1 and CDR2 sequences are MNHEY and SVGAGI. The CDR3 has 12 residues.

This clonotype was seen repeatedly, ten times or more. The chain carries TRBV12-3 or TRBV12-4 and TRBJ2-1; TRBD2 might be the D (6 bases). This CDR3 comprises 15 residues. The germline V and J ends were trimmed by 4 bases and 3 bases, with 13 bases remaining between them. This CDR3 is CASSYPGEGYNEQFF. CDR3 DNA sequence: TGTGCCAGCAGTTACCCGGGAGAGGGCTACAATGAGCAGTTCTTC.

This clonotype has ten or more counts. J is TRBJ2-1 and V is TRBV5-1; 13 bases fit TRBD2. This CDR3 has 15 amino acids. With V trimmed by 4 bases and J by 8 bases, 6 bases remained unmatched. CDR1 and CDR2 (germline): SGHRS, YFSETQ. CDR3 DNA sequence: TGCGCCAGCAGCCTTGGGACTAGCGGGGTTTATGAGCAGTTCTTC. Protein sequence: CASSLGTSGVYEQFF.

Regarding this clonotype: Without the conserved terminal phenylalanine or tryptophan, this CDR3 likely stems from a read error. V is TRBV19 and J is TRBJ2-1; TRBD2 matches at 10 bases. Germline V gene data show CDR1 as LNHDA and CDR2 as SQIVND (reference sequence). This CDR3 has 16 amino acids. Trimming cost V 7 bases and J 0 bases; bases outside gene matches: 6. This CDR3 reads CASTRTSGSSYNEQFP. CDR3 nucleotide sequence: TGTGCCAGTACTAGGACTAGCGGATCCTCCTACAATGAGCAGTTCCCC.

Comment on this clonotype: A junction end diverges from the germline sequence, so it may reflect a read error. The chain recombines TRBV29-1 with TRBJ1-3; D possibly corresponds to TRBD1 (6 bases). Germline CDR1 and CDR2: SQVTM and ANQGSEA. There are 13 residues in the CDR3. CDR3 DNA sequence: TGCAGCACCCGACAGGACTCTGGAAACACCGTATATTTT. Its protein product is CSTRQDSGNTVYF.

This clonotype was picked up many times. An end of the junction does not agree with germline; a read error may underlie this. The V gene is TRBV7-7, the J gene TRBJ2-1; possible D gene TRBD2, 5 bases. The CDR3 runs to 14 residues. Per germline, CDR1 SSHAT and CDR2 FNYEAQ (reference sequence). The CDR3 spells CASSPVAGYNEQFF. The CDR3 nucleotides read TGTGCTAGCAGCCCGGTTGCGGGCTACAATGAGCAGTTCTTC.

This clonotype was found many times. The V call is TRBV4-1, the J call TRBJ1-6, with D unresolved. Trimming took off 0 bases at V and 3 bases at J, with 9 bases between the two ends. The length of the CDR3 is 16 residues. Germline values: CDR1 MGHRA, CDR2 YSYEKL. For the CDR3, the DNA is TGCGCCAGCAGCCAAGATGGCAGGAACTATAATTCACCCCTCCACTTT. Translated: CASSQDGRNYNSPLHF.